Listed here are 4 T cell receptor beta chains from one sample, sequenced in a study of T-cell reconstitution after alpha-beta-depleted transplantation in children. Unique molecular identifiers were built into the TCRbeta library. TCRdb processed the PCR reads anew with MiXCR; each CDR3 protein has one entry. Counted here are 600,000 to 700,000 distinct CDR3 sequences, around 13% occurring once; the ten biggest clones make up approximately 0.8%. This specimen was PBMCs, taken before TCRalphabeta/CD19-depleted stem cell transplant. Source of these receptors: a girl aged 2 to 10 with congenital amegakaryocytic thrombocytopenia, due to receive a stem cell transplant.

This clonotype has more than one count but fewer than ten. The J gene is TRBJ2-3, the V gene TRBV2; the D is unclear. V lost 2 bases to trimming and J lost 6 bases, with 9 bases between them. CDR1 is SNHLY, CDR2 FYNNEI, per germline. The CDR3 runs to 13 residues. CDR3: CASSETNADTQYF. In DNA, the CDR3 is TGTGCCAGCAGTGAAACGAACGCGGATACGCAGTATTTT.

This clonotype has a count of ten or more. The CDR3 spells CSARDSYPSYNEQFF. The CDR3 DNA reads as TGCAGTGCTAGAGACTCCTACCCCTCCTACAATGAGCAGTTCTTC. The rearrangement joins TRBV20-1 to TRBJ2-1; unclear D gene. The germline V and J ends were trimmed by 0 bases and 0 bases, with 9 bases remaining between them. The germline V gene encodes CDR1 DFQATT and CDR2 SNEGSKA (reference sequence). The CDR3 spans 15 residues.

Many counts were recorded for this clonotype. This sequence joins TRBV5-1 and TRBJ2-7; no reliable D call. V lost 1 base, J lost 6 bases, and 14 bases lay in between. The CDR3 is 14 amino acids. CDR1 SGHRS and CDR2 YFSETQ come from the germline V gene. Here the CDR3 DNA reads TGCGCCAGCAGCTTGATATCACAGTCGGGCGAGCAGTACTTC. Translation: CASSLISQSGEQYF.

This clonotype has a count of ten or more. The gene calls are TRBV5-1 and TRBJ2-2; the match to TRBD1 covers 9 bases. Per the germline V gene, CDR1 is SGHRS and CDR2 is YFSETQ. The CDR3 is made up of 16 amino acids. With 4 bases clipped from V and 5 bases from J, the junction kept 9 bases outside the gene matches. The CDR3, as DNA: TGCGCCAGCAGCCCGAACGACGGACAGGGGACCGGGGAGCTGTTTTTT. It codes for CASSPNDGQGTGELFF.